This T cell receptor (beta chain) came from a study of T cell changes during pregnancy in multiple sclerosis. The V segment lost 2 bases and the J segment 4 bases; nucleotides outside the gene matches: 4. CDR3 length equals 15 residues. Germline CDR1 is MNHEY and CDR2 is SVGAGI. Clones were read by immunoSEQ multiplex PCR, and TCRdb kept only the in-frame ones, dropping some. This table has tens of thousands of clones, roughly 92% appearing once. The receptor was derived from a female donor with multiple sclerosis, enrolled in a pregnancy study. V usage is TRBV6-5 and J usage is TRBJ1-3; TRBD1 matches at 8 bases. The sequencing used CD4+ T cells from peripheral blood mononuclear cells, collected in the first trimester of pregnancy. The CDR3 region has the DNA TGTGCCAGCAGTTACGTCTCAGGGGGCGGAAACACCATATATTTT. It is translated as CASSYVSGGGNTIYF.